The rows below give T cell receptor beta chains drawn from one sample of a study of molecular identifiers for immune sequencing clone quantification. TCRdb itself ran the PCR reads through MiXCR, one entry per CDR3 protein. The sample carries 250,000 to 350,000 distinct CDR3 sequences, 20% to 25% recorded once. Input material: naive CD8+ T cells from blood, with Jurkat cell RNA spiked in. Receptors originate from a human donor in good health. Some libraries in this study had Jurkat cell RNA spiked in. The conserved cysteine and the conserved F or W are not part of the CDR3 here. The order of the fields is V gene, CDR3 protein.

>TRBV11-3
ASRYSGEQF
>TRBV28
ASSSPTSGDSYEQY
>TRBV19
ASSTASGSSYEQY
>TRBV5-1
ASSSPSGGITYEQY
>TRBV4-1
ASRGKQGPYNEQF
>TRBV4-3
ASSPSGTGSYEQY
>TRBV4-3
ASSQVGQGSGANVLT
>TRBV7-9
ASSRTGVEETQY
>TRBV6-2/TRBV6-3
ASNSIRDSTNYGYT
>TRBV5-1
ASSWETGEWDEQY
>TRBV6-2/TRBV6-3
ASSQSLSRPRPGQGANVLT
>TRBV7-9
ASSSGTFRAQY
>TRBV6-6
ASKLAGVEQF
>TRBV27
ASSLSGQGILQEETQY
>TRBV7-9
ASSLVLAGNEQF
>TRBV2
ASIEGDRGPLSYGYT
>TRBV18
ASSPQDNSGNTIY
>TRBV5-8
ASSGGRQNTEAF
>TRBV4-3
ASSHSNWGSTDTQY
>TRBV27
ASSSQTGTYEQY
>TRBV6-2/TRBV6-3
ASSYSRLEETQY
>TRBV29-1
SVEGIGTGANYGYT